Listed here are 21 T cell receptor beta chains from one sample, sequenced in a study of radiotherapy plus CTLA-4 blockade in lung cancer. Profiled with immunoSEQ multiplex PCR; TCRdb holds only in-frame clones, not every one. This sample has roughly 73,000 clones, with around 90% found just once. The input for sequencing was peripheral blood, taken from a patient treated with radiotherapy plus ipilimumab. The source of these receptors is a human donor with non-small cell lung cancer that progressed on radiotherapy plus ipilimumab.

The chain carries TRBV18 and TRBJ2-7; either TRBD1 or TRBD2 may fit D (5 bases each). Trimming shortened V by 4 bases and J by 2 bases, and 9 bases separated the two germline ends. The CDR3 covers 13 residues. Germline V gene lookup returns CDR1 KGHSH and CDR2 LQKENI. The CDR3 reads CASSRGAAYEQYF. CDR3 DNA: TGTGCCAGCTCACGAGGGGCGGCCTACGAGCAGTACTTC.

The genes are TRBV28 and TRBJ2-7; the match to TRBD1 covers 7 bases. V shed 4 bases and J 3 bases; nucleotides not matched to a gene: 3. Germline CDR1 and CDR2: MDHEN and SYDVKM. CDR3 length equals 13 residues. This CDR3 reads CASSSTGVYEQYV. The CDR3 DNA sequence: TGTGCCAGCAGTTCTACAGGGGTCTACGAGCAGTACGTC.

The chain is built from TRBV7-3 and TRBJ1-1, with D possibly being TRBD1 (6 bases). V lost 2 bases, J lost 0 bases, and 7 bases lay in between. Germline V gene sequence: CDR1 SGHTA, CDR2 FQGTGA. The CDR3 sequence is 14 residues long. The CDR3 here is CASSLDRLNTEAFF. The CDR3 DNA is TGTGCCAGCAGCTTAGACAGGCTGAACACTGAAGCTTTCTTT.

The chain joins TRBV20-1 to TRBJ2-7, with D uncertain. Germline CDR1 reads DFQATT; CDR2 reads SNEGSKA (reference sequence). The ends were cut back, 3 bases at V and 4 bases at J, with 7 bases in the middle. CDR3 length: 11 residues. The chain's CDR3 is CSASPEYEQYF. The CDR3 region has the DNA TGCAGTGCTAGCCCCGAGTACGAGCAGTACTTC.

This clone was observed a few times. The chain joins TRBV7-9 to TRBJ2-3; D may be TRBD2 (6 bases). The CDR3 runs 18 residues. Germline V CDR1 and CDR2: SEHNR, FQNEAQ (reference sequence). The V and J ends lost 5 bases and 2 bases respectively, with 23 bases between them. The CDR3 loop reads CASSEGDAGRRFTDTQYF. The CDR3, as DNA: TGTGCCAGCAGCGAGGGAGACGCGGGACGACGCTTCACAGATACGCAGTATTTT.

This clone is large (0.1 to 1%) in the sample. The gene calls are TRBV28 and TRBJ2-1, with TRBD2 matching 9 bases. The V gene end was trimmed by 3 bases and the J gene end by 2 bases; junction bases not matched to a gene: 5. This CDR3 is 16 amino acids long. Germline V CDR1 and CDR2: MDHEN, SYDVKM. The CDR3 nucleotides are TGTGCCAGCAGTTTGACCGTAGCGGGAGCCTACAATGAGCAGTTCTTC. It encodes CASSLTVAGAYNEQFF.

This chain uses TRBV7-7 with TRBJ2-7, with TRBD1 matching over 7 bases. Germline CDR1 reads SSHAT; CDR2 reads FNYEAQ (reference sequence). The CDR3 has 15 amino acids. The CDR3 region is CASSSGQFSSYEQYV. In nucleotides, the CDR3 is TGTGCTAGCAGCTCGGGACAGTTCAGCTCCTACGAGCAGTACGTC.

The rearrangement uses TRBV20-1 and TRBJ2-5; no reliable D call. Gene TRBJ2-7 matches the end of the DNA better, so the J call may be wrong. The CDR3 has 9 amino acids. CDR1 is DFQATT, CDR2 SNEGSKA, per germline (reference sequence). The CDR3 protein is CSAGHEQYF. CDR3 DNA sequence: TGCAGTGCTGGCCACGAGCAGTACTTC.

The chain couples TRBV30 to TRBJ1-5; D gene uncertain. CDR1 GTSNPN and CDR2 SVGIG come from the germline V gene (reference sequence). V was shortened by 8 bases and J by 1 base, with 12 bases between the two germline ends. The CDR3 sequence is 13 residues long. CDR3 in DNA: TGTGCCGGCGGGGTCAGCAGCAATCAGCCCCAGCATTTT. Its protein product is CAGGVSSNQPQHF.

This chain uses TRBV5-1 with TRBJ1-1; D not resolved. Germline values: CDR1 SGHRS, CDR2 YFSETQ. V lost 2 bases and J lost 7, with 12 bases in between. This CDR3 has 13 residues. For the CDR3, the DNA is TGCGCCAGCAGCTTTTTAAGTAGGGATGAAGCTTTCTTT. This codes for CASSFLSRDEAFF.

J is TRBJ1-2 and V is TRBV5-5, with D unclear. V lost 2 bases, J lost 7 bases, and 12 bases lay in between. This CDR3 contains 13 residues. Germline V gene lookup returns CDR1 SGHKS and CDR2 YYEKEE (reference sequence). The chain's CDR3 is CASSLDWTSGYTF. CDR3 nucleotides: TGTGCCAGCAGCTTAGATTGGACGTCTGGCTACACCTTC.

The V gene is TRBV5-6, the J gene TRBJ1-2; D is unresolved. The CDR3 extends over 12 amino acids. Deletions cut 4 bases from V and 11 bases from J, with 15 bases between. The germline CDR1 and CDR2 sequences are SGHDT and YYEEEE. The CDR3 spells CASSPVGEVYTF. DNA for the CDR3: TGTGCCAGCAGCCCAGTTGGGGAGGTTTACACCTTC.

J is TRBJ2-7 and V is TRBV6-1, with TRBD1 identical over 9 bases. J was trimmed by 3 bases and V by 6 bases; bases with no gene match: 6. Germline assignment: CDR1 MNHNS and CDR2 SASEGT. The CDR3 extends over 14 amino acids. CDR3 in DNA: TGTGCCAGCAGAGGGACAGGGTCCTTCTACGAGCAGTACGTC. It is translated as CASRGTGSFYEQYV.

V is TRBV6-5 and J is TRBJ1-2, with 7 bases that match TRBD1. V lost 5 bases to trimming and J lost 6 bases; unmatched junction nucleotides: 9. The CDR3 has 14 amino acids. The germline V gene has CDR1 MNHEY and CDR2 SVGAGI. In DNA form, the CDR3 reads TGTGCCAGCAGTACCCACAGGGGATTGGATGGCTACACCTTC. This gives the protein CASSTHRGLDGYTF.

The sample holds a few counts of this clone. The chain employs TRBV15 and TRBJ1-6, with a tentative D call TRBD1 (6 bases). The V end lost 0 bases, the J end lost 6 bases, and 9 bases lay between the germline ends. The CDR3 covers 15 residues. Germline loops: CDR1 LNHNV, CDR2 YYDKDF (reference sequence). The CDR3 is CATSRDQDSNSPLHF. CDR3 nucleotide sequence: TGTGCCACCAGCAGAGATCAGGACAGTAATTCACCCCTCCACTTT.

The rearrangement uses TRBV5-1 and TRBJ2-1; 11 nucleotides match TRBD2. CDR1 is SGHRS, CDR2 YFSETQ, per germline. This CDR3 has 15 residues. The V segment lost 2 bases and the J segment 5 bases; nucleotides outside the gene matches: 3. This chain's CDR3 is CASSFELAGDNEQFF. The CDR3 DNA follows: TGCGCCAGCAGCTTCGAACTAGCGGGAGACAATGAGCAGTTCTTC.

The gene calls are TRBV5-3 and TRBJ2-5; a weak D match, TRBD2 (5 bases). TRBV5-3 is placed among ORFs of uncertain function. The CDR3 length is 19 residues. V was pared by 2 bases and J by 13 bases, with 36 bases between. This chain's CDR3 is CARSLGRGGLVYYNEQGYF. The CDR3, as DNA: TGTGCCAGAAGCTTAGGACGTGGCGGGCTAGTATATTACAATGAGCAAGGGTACTTC.

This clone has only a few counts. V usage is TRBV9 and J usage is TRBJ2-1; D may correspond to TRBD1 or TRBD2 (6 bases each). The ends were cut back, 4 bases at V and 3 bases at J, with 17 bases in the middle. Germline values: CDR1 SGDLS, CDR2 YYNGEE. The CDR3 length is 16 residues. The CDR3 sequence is CASSPWGRGFYNEQFF. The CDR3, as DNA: TGTGCCAGCAGCCCTTGGGGGCGGGGATTCTACAATGAGCAGTTCTTC.

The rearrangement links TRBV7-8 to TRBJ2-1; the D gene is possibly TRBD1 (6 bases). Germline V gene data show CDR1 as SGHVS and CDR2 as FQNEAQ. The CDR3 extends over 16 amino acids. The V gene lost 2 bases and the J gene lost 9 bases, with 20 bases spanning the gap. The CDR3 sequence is CASSLSRVVRGVEQFF. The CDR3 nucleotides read TGTGCCAGCAGCTTAAGCCGGGTCGTCAGGGGTGTTGAGCAGTTCTTC. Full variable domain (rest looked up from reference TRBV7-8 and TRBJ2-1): GAGVSQSPRYKVAKRGQDVALRCDPISGHVSLFWYQQALGQGPEFLTYFQNEAQLDKSGLPSDRFFAERPEGSVSTLKIQRTQQEDSAVYLCASSLSRVVRGVEQFFGPGTRLTVL.

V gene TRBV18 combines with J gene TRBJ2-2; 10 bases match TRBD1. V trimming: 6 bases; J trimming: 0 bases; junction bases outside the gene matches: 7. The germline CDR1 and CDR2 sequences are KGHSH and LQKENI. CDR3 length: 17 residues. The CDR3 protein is CASSYRDRGANTGELFF. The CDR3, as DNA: TGTGCCAGCTCCTACCGGGACAGGGGAGCGAACACCGGGGAGCTGTTTTTT.

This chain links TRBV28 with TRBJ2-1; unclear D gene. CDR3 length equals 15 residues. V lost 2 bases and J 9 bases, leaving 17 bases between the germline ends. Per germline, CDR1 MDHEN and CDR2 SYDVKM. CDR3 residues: CASSLQGISRSEQFF. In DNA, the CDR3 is TGTGCCAGCAGTTTACAAGGGATCTCACGGAGTGAGCAGTTCTTC.